This is a list of T cell receptor beta chains from one sample in a study of blood T cell repertoires in COVID-19. Only in-frame clones appear in the TCRdb table, and some are missing; sequencing was by immunoSEQ multiplex PCR. This sample yields about 380,000 clones, of which about 90% are seen a single time; 0.95% to 1.5% belongs to the top ten. The specimen was peripheral blood. The receptors here all came from a man in his forties with acute or convalescent COVID-19. CDR3s include the opening cysteine and the closing phenylalanine or tryptophan. D genes are given only for firm matches. Clone size is not always given. Where it is, it says once, few, many or a class for expanded clones.

size	V	J	D	CDR3	DNA
.	TRBV13	TRBJ2-5	.	CASSRDNQETQYF	TGTGCCAGCAGCCGGGACAACCAAGAGACCCAGTACTTC
.	TRBV21-1	TRBJ2-3	.	CASRTQGTDTQYF	TGTGCCAGTAGGACACAGGGGACGGATACGCAGTATTTT
.	TRBV5-1	TRBJ1-1	TRBD1	CASSYPTGSTEAFF	TGCGCCAGCAGCTACCCGACAGGGAGCACTGAAGCTTTCTTT
.	TRBV5-8	TRBJ2-7	.	CASSLVQGPYEQYF	TGTGCCAGCAGCTTGGTACAGGGACCCTACGAGCAGTACTTC
.	TRBV10-1	TRBJ2-1	TRBD2	CASSETRLAGSFEQFF	TGCGCCAGCAGTGAGACCCGACTAGCGGGATCTTTTGAGCAGTTCTTC
once	TRBV9	TRBJ2-1	.	CASSGLTIEQFF	TGTGCCAGCAGCGGTCTCACAATTGAGCAGTTCTTC
.	TRBV29-1	TRBJ2-7	.	CSAGGRGYEQYF	TGCAGCGCTGGCGGCAGGGGCTACGAGCAGTACTTC
.	TRBV20-1	TRBJ2-1	.	CSASHLPGYNEQFF	TGCAGTGCTAGTCATCTACCGGGCTACAATGAGCAGTTCTTC
.	TRBV28	TRBJ2-7	TRBD1	CASSPWDRGDEQYF	TGTGCCAGCAGTCCATGGGACAGGGGTGACGAGCAGTACTTC
.	TRBV5-1	TRBJ1-6	.	CASSLAGPNSPLHF	TGCGCCAGCAGCTTGGCAGGGCCTAATTCACCCCTCCACTTT
once	TRBV11-2	TRBJ2-7	.	CASSLGIGSYEQYF	TGTGCCAGCAGCTTAGGAATCGGGAGTTACGAGCAGTACTTC
once	TRBV7-3	TRBJ1-2	TRBD1	CASSLDRGYGYTF	TGTGCCAGCAGCCTGGACAGGGGATATGGCTACACCTTC
.	TRBV28	TRBJ1-5	.	CASKTSNQPQHF	TGTGCCAGCAAAACAAGCAATCAGCCCCAGCATTTT
.	TRBV6-1	TRBJ1-2	TRBD1	CASSEALGQEYYGYTF	TGTGCCAGCAGTGAAGCGCTTGGACAGGAATACTATGGCTACACCTTC
.	TRBV9	TRBJ2-7	TRBD1	CASSASGTGPYEQYF	TGTGCCAGCAGCGCATCCGGGACAGGGCCCTACGAGCAGTACTTC
.	TRBV5-5	TRBJ1-2	.	CASSLTMLNGQRNYGYTF	TGTGCCAGCAGCTTAACAATGCTGAACGGACAGCGAAACTATGGCTACACCTTC
.	TRBV30	TRBJ2-1	.	CAWSVLGLYNEQFF	TGTGCCTGGAGTGTACTGGGCCTTTACAATGAGCAGTTCTTC
.	TRBV6-5	TRBJ1-2	.	CASSETGFNYGYTF	TGTGCCAGCAGCGAGACAGGATTTAACTATGGCTACACCTTC
.	TRBV28	TRBJ1-1	.	CASSFRVNTEAFF	TGTGCCAGCAGTTTCAGGGTGAACACTGAAGCTTTCTTT
.	TRBV3-1/TRBV3-2	TRBJ1-3	.	CASSAQRGWNTIYF	TGTGCCAGCAGCGCACAGCGAGGGTGGAACACCATATATTTT
.	TRBV7-2	TRBJ2-5	TRBD2	CASSTGLAGGRETQYF	TGTGCCAGCAGCACAGGACTAGCGGGAGGGCGAGAGACCCAGTACTTC
.	TRBV10-1	TRBJ1-2	.	CASSETYSGNWANYGYTF	TGCGCCAGCAGTGAAACTTATTCGGGGAATTGGGCTAACTATGGCTACACCTTC
.	TRBV5-1	TRBJ2-5	.	CASSGRSAWETQYF	TGCGCCAGCAGTGGGAGATCTGCCTGGGAGACCCAGTACTTC
.	TRBV6-5	TRBJ2-2	.	CASNNRATGELFF	TGTGCCAGCAATAACAGGGCAACCGGGGAGCTGTTTTTT
.	TRBV27	TRBJ1-1	TRBD1	CASSPTGVKAFF	TGTGCCAGCAGTCCGACAGGGGTAAAAGCTTTCTTT
.	TRBV7-2	TRBJ1-3	TRBD1	CASSSPPTGFGNTIYF	TGTGCCAGCAGCTCCCCACCGACAGGGTTTGGAAACACCATATATTTT
.	TRBV7-9	TRBJ1-1	.	CASSDTNTEAFF	TGTGCCAGCAGCGACACGAACACTGAAGCTTTCTTT
.	TRBV2	TRBJ1-6	.	CASSERVFMNSPLHF	TGTGCCAGCAGTGAACGGGTTTTTATGAATTCACCCCTCCACTTT
.	TRBV7-9	TRBJ1-1	.	CASSSLGGAGNTEAFF	TGTGCCAGCAGCTCCCTGGGGGGGGCAGGGAACACTGAAGCTTTCTTT
.	TRBV21-1	TRBJ2-1	.	CASSRISGDRSYNEQFF	TGTGCCAGCAGTCGAATATCAGGGGACCGCTCCTACAATGAGCAGTTCTTC
.	TRBV21-1	TRBJ1-1	.	CASSRLERTGDSRMNTEAFF	TGTGCCAGCAGCAGATTGGAACGGACAGGCGACAGTCGTATGAACACTGAAGCTTTCTTT
.	TRBV30	TRBJ1-1	.	CAWNDRSDTEAFF	TGTGCCTGGAACGACAGGTCAGACACTGAAGCTTTCTTT
.	TRBV27	TRBJ1-1	.	CASSPLYPAGAFF	TGTGCCAGCAGCCCCTTATATCCAGCGGGGGCTTTCTTT
.	TRBV19	TRBJ2-7	TRBD2	CASSMRLAGFLDEQYF	TGTGCCAGTAGTATGAGGCTAGCGGGGTTTTTGGACGAGCAGTACTTC
.	TRBV29-1	TRBJ2-5	.	CSVGLSRETQYF	TGCAGCGTTGGTTTGAGTCGAGAGACCCAGTACTTC
.	TRBV28	TRBJ2-7	.	CASSLGGGLDEQYF	TGTGCCAGCAGTTTAGGGGGCGGGCTTGATGAGCAGTACTTC
.	TRBV5-7	TRBJ2-1	TRBD2	CASSLAEFGSGTTLGEQFF	TGTGCCAGCAGCTTGGCGGAATTCGGAAGCGGGACGACCTTAGGTGAGCAGTTCTTC
.	TRBV5-1	TRBJ1-4	.	CASKRGVTNEKLFF	TGCGCCAGCAAGCGCGGGGTAACTAATGAAAAACTGTTTTTT
.	TRBV5-4	TRBJ2-3	TRBD2	CASSSGLAGGLRTDTQYF	TGTGCCAGCAGCTCGGGACTAGCGGGGGGGCTCCGCACAGATACGCAGTATTTT
.	TRBV18	TRBJ2-1	TRBD2	CASSLRTSGASSYNEQFF	TGTGCCAGCTCACTTCGGACTAGCGGGGCCAGCTCCTACAATGAGCAGTTCTTC
few	TRBV28	TRBJ1-5	.	CASSLTSQPQHF	TGTGCCAGCAGTTTAACAAGTCAGCCCCAGCATTTT
.	TRBV7-2	TRBJ1-1	TRBD1	CASSRTGQGFTEAFF	TGTGCCAGCAGCCGTACGGGACAGGGGTTCACTGAAGCTTTCTTT
once	TRBV19	TRBJ1-4	TRBD1	CASAQTGANEKLFF	TGTGCCAGCGCCCAGACAGGGGCTAATGAAAAACTGTTTTTT
once	TRBV18	TRBJ1-5	.	CASSPTPAGVSNQPQHF	TGTGCCAGCTCACCAACGCCGGCAGGGGTGAGCAATCAGCCCCAGCATTTT
.	TRBV3-1/TRBV3-2	TRBJ1-6	.	CASSQAGGISPLHF	TGTGCCAGCAGCCAAGCCGGGGGGATTTCACCCCTCCACTTT
.	TRBV11-2	TRBJ2-3	.	CASSLIHTDTQYF	TGTGCCAGCAGCTTAATACACACAGATACGCAGTATTTT
.	TRBV28	TRBJ1-2	TRBD1	CASSTYRTGNPKMYGYTF	TGTGCCAGCAGTACCTACCGGACAGGGAACCCTAAAATGTATGGCTACACCTTC
.	TRBV5-5	TRBJ1-1	.	CASTLTGTLLTTEAFF	TGTGCCAGCACCCTAACAGGGACCCTCCTGACCACTGAAGCTTTCTTT
.	TRBV2	TRBJ1-5	TRBD1	CASSPGQAINQPQHF	TGTGCCAGCAGCCCGGGACAGGCAATCAATCAGCCCCAGCATTTT
.	TRBV5-1	TRBJ1-3	.	CASSTDSSGNTIYF	TGCGCCAGCAGCACGGACAGCTCTGGAAACACCATATATTTT
.	TRBV6-1	TRBJ1-1	.	CASSEYETVTNTEAFF	TGTGCCAGCAGCGAATACGAGACAGTGACGAACACTGAAGCTTTCTTT
.	TRBV5-6	TRBJ2-7	.	CASSLGGYEQYF	TGTGCCAGCAGCCTAGGGGGTTACGAGCAGTACTTC
.	TRBV9	TRBJ2-7	TRBD1	CASSAGQGGAYEQYF	TGTGCCAGCAGCGCGGGACAGGGGGGCGCCTACGAGCAGTACTTC
.	TRBV19	TRBJ1-1	.	CASSIGGRGRIIRGSEAFF	TGTGCCAGTAGTATCGGTGGTCGGGGAAGGATAATTAGAGGTTCTGAAGCTTTCTTT
.	TRBV7-9	TRBJ1-5	.	CASSSGRGTEPQHF	TGTGCCAGCAGCTCCGGAAGAGGTACGGAGCCCCAGCATTTT